This T cell receptor (beta chain) was documented in a study of cytomegalovirus exposure and HLA in healthy donors (dated by TCRdb to 2017 to 2019). Regarding the study in general: In an earlier analysis of 587 of the donors, 276 Gb of sequence data and 117 million unique TCR beta sequences from 150 million to 200 million T cells were reported. An early release that covered roughly 600 HLA-typed donors contained approximately 300 gigabases of sequencing data and tens of millions of unique TCR sequences. Among the roughly 400 genotyped donors, 81% belonged to the genetic ancestry cluster associated with self-reported Caucasian donors. The study was designed to test whether signatures of past pathogen exposure could be identified by cataloging public T cell receptors. The study used immunosequencing to profile the T cell repertoires of some 600 subjects and linked those repertoires to cytomegalovirus serostatus. Along with the roughly 670-subject first cohort, a separate validation cohort of 120 different subjects was used. To predict cytomegalovirus infection status, the study combined high-throughput TCR immunosequencing, statistical association of individual TCRs with disease status, and machine learning. A later analysis re-examined previously published TCR beta repertoires from just over 650 donors and added high-resolution HLA genotyping to investigate patterns of TCR occurrence. In the later analysis, no new phenotypic data were used to find candidate immune exposures; instead, reliance was placed on TCR beta sequences and their occurrence across donors. An earlier analysis of 587 of the donors applied high-throughput TCR beta sequencing to assess whether each TCR beta V gene segment acted as functional or pseudogenic. Donor age, sex, ethnicity and CMV serostatus were compiled alongside the repertoire data. A later genetic analysis took genome-wide SNP genotypes for about 55% of the roughly 670 donors and used that subset as a discovery cohort. Every discovery cohort repertoire had been produced on one sequencing platform. HLA typing covered class I and class II loci at four-digit resolution. The number of typed donors differed by locus: roughly 620-640 for A, B, C, DRB1 and DQB1; some 540 for DQA1; 606 for DPA1; and around 470 for DPB1. Because of strong linkage in the cohort, a few DR-DQ haplotypes were treated as single units for association and clustering. Among some 400 genotyped donors of the cohort, an average of about 240,000 unique TCR beta nucleotide sequences was sequenced per donor, of which about 19% were non-productive. What the study reported, not specific to this receptor: The study listed 150 to 200 TCR beta chains as associated with cytomegalovirus. Cytomegalovirus status was reported to be diagnosed by the classifier with high specificity and sensitivity in both the original and validation cohorts. Several of the top co-occurrence clusters appeared to be linked to parvovirus B19, influenza, CMV and Epstein-Barr virus, according to a later analysis. The authors suggested that the approach could potentially be generalized to other disease states and immunological phenotypes. In this cohort, only TCR beta chains were sequenced, and detectable features were limited by the absence of alpha or paired-chain data. In a later analysis, about 17,000 TCR beta sequences were associated with specific HLA alleles at a false discovery rate of 0.05. Roughly uniform sequencing depth across donors was assumed in presence/absence analyses, although this assumption may not hold. Because HLA typing was unavailable for some donors at each locus, only the typed subset was used in association tests. A later analysis found that most CMV-associated TCR beta chains appeared HLA-restricted, with HLA associations seemingly driven largely by CMV exposure. In a later analysis, the rate of TCR association differed among HLA loci, with DRB1 alleles having the most associated TCRs and HLA-C alleles having the fewest. V-gene and J-gene trimming of TCR beta chains was associated with a missense DCLRE1C variant in a later genetic analysis, and the association was replicated in an independent cohort. A further reported finding was that TCR beta sequences accurately predicted the HLA-A and HLA-B alleles for most subjects in the first cohort. For the cohort, immune exposure information was limited to CMV serostatus. A later genetic analysis reported fewer N-insertions in productive TCRs among donors in an Asian-associated ancestry cluster than the roughly 720-donor mean. The earlier analysis of around 600 of the donors excluded some 16 rarely observed V segments, including chromosome 9 orphons, because counts were too low. A later analysis found that HLA-associated TCR beta chains were more clonally expanded and had lower generation probabilities than equally common non-associated chains. Most TCR sequences were observed very rarely across donors, whereas some public TCRs were present in many individuals. In vitro tests confirmed that three of the cytomegalovirus-associated TCR beta chains recognize cytomegalovirus antigens. Correlated functional status among segregating V segments might be attributable to linkage disequilibrium, but an unknown experimental factor could not be ruled out. The sequencing pipeline was judged likely to have produced a cluster of highly shared sequence variants as a technical artifact. Broadly in line with IMGT annotations, most TCR beta V segments showed up in productive rearrangements about 87% or about 30% of the time in an earlier analysis of several hundred of the donors. When HLA alleles, especially DR and DQ, strongly co-occurred, attributing TCR associations to individual alleles was difficult.

Preparation of the library involved the immunoSEQ multiplex PCR assay. A mixture of 60 forward primers for TCR Vbeta segments and 13 reverse primers for TCR Jbeta segments was used in the multiplex PCR. A multiplex PCR assay on genomic DNA amplified the CDR3 region of rearranged TCR beta genes. On the Illumina HiSeq System, the amplified TCR beta libraries were sequenced as 87-base-pair reads. The original methods were these. Across the 670 or so repertoires, a later analysis counted tens of millions of unique TCR beta chains, 9 million to 14 million of which were shared by at least two donors. To remove PCR and sequencing errors, raw reads were error-corrected and collapsed into unique sequences using a nearest-neighbor algorithm that merged closely related sequences. V, D and J gene segments were assigned by aligning CDR3 sequences to IMGT reference sequences. For a sequence to be retained, a match of at least six nucleotides to both a V gene segment and a J gene segment was required. Rearrangements were classified as productive when the CDR3 lacked stop codons and remained in frame with V and J, and all other rearrangements were classified as non-productive. CDR3 was defined according to IMGT convention as the region running from the second conserved V-encoded cysteine to the conserved J-encoded phenylalanine. In an earlier analysis of more than 550 of the donors, sequences lacking an unambiguous match to a single V gene segment were excluded. In an earlier analysis of roughly 600 of the donors, a V segment was called functional when productive rearrangements were above 56.7%, and segregating when the standard deviation between donors exceeded 5%. A statistical classification framework was built for diagnosing cytomegalovirus status from the catalog of TCR beta chain sequences. In a later analysis, V and J genes were assigned by comparing TCR nucleotide sequences against IMGT/GENE-DB human TR gene sequences. In a later analysis, CDR3 sequences and most-parsimonious VDJ recombination scenarios were assigned using the TCRdist pipeline. In a later analysis, every TCR beta chain was defined by the combination of its CDR3 amino acid sequence and its V-gene family, and reads without a unique V-gene family were dropped. In a later analysis, around 600 highly shared, low-generation-probability nucleotide sequences were removed to address suspected cross-contamination and a sequencing artifact. A later analysis calculated a clonal expansion index for each public chain from normalized within-repertoire ranks of inferred template counts. A later analysis computed generation probabilities with a VDJ recombination model fitted to out-of-frame rearrangements, and checked the results against IGoR. In a later analysis, TCR-TCR, TCR-HLA and TCR-CMV co-occurrence was scored with hypergeometric tests, and a repertoire-size bias correction was applied to TCR pairs. In a later analysis, false discovery rates were estimated by permuting HLA or CMV assignments 20 times. In a later analysis, co-occurring TCRs were grouped using DBSCAN, with TCRdist sequence similarity added in when clustering inside HLA-allele-positive subsets. Repertoires with fewer than 30,000 or more than 120,000 public chains, plus five repertoires with anomalous nucleotide sharing, were excluded from co-occurrence clustering. In TCRdb, the immuneACCESS table is reduced to in-frame sequences with V and J assigned. These tables do not hold every clone; where another copy was compared, an unresolved V gene accounts for under half, and the others remain unexplained. V and J calls and clone size are those listed in that table; D and trimming were worked out from the DNA. Present in this sample are 100,000 to 150,000 clones, roughly 80% of which were seen just once. 0.8% to 0.95% of the sample rests with the top ten.

In regard to this clone: The specificity of this receptor is unknown. Qualities for individual bases were not recorded, and no much larger clone is one base off.

The cohort was made up of roughly 670 healthy bone marrow donors. At the time of sampling, all cohort members were nominally healthy, though unrecorded immune exposures were likely present. The donor was CMV seronegative and belonged to the group of roughly 330 seronegative cohort members. A peripheral blood sample was collected from each donor, and TCR beta sequencing was performed on peripheral blood mononuclear cells. Genomic DNA extraction from the blood cell samples was performed with the Qiagen DNeasy Blood Extraction Kit. The source of this sequence is a woman between 55 and 75 years old in good health and CMV-seronegative. Sequenced: PBMCs.

The CDR3 sequence is CASSPRGGDPPGELFF. The DNA is as follows: TGTGCCAGCAGCCCTCGTGGGGGGGATCCTCCCGGGGAGCTGTTTTTT. The V and J genes are TRBV27 and TRBJ2-2, with 7 bases in between that match TRBD2. Trimmed from V: 6 bases; trimmed from J: 6 bases; junction bases lacking a gene match: 13. The germline V gene (reference sequence) supplies CDR1 MNHEY and CDR2 SMNVEV. The CDR3, cysteine through phenylalanine, is 16 amino acids long. Only CDR3 DNA is held: 48 bases, read in frame from base 1.